This T cell receptor (beta chain) was captured by sequencing in a study of human T cells and chemical hapten exposure. At the level of the study: The study traced per-sample TCR yield variation mainly to small differences in pooled library volumes. Broader study findings: The number of TCRs above 1 in 1000 frequency did not change after DPC sensitization.

The library put unique molecular identifiers onto individual cDNA molecules. TCRdb re-called the RACE reads through MiXCR, storing one row per CDR3 protein. In the table there are around 300,000 distinct CDR3 sequences, around 7% of which are singletons. Noted time point: patch test 1, 2 weeks after DPC sensitization. The sample's treatment: therapeutic diphenylcyclopropenone sensitization with weekly scalp DPC. As regards this clonotype: The antigen remains unidentified.

The trim removed 2 bases at V and 5 bases at J, leaving 6 bases unmatched. Germline CDR1 and CDR2: MNHEY and SVGAGI. This CDR3 spans 15 amino acids. V is TRBV6-5 and J is TRBJ2-3, with TRBD2 matching over 8 bases. The input for sequencing was whole blood, taken in connection with sensitization to the hapten diphenylcyclopropenone (DPC). This sequence originates from a young woman with alopecia areata. Some clones in this sample may be carry-over from other donors' samples. The CDR3 DNA reads as TGTGCCAGCAGTTACCAGCGGGGGAAATTAGATACGCAGTATTTT. Protein product: CASSYQRGKLDTQYF.